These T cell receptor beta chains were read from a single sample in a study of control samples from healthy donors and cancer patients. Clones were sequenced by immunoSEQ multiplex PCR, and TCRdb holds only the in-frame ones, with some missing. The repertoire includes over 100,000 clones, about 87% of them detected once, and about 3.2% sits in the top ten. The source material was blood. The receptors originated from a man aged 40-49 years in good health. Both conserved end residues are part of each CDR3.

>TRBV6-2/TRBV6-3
CASSYGGSDTQYF
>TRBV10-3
CAISDPEGNQPQHF
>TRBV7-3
CAASETGAGGNTIYF
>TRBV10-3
CAISEGNEQFF
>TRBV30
CAWSVTRAGTGELFF
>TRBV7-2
CASSLQGHTGELFF
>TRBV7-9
CASSLTGVNEQFF
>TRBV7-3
CASSEGLETDTQYF
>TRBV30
CAWSTGTGRNQPQHF
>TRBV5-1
CASSLGTHNYGYTF
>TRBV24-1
CATSDSGQRNTEAFF
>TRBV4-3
CASSQVTSGGGVETQYF
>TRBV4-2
CASSRDRENQPQHF